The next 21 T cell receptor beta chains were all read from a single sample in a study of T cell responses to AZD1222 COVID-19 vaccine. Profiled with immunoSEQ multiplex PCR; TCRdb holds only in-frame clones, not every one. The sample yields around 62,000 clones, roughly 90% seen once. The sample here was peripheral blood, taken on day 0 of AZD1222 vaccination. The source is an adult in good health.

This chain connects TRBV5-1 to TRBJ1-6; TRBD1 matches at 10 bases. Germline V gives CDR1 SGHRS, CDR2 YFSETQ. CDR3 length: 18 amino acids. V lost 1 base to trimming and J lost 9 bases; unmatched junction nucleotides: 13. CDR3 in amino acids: CASSLSPGTGAPGSPLHF. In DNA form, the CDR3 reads TGCGCCAGCAGCTTGAGCCCCGGGACAGGGGCCCCCGGTTCACCCCTCCACTTT.

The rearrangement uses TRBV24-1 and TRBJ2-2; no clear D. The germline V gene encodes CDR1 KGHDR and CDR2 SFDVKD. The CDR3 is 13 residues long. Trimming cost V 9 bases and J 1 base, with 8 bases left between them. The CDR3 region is CATLDQNTGELFF. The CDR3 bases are TGTGCCACCCTCGACCAGAACACCGGGGAGCTGTTTTTT.

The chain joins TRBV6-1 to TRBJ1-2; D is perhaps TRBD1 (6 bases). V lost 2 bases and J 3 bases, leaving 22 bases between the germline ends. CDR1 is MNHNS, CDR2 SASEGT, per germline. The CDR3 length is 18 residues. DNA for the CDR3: TGTGCCAGCAGTGAACCGGGCGGGGTAAGGGGGAAGGACTATGGCTACACCTTC. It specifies CASSEPGGVRGKDYGYTF.

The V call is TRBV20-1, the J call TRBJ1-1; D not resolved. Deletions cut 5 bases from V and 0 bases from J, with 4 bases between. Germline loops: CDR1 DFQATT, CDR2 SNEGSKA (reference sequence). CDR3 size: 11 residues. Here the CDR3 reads CSAPVNTEAFF. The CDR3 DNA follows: TGCAGTGCTCCGGTGAACACTGAAGCTTTCTTT.

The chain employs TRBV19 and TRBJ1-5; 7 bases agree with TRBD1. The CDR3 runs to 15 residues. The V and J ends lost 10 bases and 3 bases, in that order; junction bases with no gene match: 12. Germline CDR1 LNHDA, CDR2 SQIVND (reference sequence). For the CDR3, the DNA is TGTGCCACAATTGACGAGGGGGCCTTCAATCAGCCCCAGCATTTT. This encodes CATIDEGAFNQPQHF. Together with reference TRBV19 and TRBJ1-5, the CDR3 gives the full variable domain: DGGITQSPKYLFRKEGQNVTLSCEQNLNHDAMYWYRQDPGQGLRLIYYSQIVNDFQKGDIAEGYSVSREKKESFPLTVTSAQKNPTAFYLCATIDEGAFNQPQHFGDGTRLSIL.

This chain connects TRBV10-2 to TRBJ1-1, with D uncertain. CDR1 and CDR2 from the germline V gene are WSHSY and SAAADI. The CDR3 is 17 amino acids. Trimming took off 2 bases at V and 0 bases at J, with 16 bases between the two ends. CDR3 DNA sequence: TGCGCCAGCAGTGAGAATCTTTTCGGCAGCCTGAACACTGAAGCTTTCTTT. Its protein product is CASSENLFGSLNTEAFF.

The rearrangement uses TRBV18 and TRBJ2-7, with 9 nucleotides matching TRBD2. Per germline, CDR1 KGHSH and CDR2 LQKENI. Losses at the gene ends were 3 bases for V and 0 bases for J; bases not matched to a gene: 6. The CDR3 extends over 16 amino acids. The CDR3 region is CASSPLRGGSSYEQYF. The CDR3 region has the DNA TGTGCCAGCTCACCCCTGCGGGGGGGATCCTCCTACGAGCAGTACTTC.

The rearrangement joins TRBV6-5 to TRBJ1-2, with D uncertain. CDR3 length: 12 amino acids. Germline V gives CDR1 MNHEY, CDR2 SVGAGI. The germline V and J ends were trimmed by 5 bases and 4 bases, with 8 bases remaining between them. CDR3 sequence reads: CASSKSGYGYTF. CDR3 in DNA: TGTGCCAGCAGTAAAAGCGGCTATGGCTACACCTTC.

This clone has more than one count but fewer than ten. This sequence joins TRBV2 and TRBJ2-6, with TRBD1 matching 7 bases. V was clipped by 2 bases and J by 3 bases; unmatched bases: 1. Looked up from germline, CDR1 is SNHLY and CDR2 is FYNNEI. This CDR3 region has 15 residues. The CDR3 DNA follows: TGTGCCAGCAGTGAAAGGGGGCTTGGGGCCAACGTCCTGACTTTC. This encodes CASSERGLGANVLTF.

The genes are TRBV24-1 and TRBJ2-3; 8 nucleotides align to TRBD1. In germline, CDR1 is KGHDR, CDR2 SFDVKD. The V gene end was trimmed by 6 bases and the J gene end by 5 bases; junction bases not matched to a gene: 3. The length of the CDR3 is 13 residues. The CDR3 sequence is CATSLGQGDTQYF. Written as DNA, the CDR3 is TGTGCCACCAGTCTCGGACAGGGAGATACGCAGTATTTT.

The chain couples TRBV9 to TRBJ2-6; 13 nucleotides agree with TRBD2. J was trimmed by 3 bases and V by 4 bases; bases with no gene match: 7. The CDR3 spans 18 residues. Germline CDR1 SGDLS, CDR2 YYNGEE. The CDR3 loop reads CASSPRLAGGDGANVLTF. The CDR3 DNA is TGTGCCAGCAGCCCTAGACTAGCGGGGGGAGATGGGGCCAACGTCCTGACTTTC.

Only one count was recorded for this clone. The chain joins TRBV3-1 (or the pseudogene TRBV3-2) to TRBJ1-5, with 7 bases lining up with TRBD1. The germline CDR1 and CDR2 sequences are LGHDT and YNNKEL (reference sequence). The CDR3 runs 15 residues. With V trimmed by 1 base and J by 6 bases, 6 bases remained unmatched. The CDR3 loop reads CASSQADRVGQPQHF. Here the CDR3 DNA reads TGTGCCAGCAGCCAAGCCGACAGGGTGGGTCAGCCCCAGCATTTT.

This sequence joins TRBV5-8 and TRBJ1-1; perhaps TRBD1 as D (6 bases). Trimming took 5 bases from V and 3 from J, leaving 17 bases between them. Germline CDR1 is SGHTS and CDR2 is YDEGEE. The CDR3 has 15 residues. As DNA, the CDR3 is TGTGCCAGCAGTTCACAGGGCCGGGGGGACACTGAAGCTTTCTTT. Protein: CASSSQGRGDTEAFF.

The CDR3: CASSRISTGERRPQHF. The CDR3 DNA sequence: TGTGCCAGCAGCCGAATATCGACAGGGGAGAGGAGGCCCCAGCATTTT. The chain recombines TRBV2 with TRBJ1-5; TRBD1 agrees at 8 bases. This CDR3 is built from 16 residues. V trimming: 6 bases; J trimming: 9 bases; junction bases outside the gene matches: 16. Germline CDR1 and CDR2: SNHLY and FYNNEI.

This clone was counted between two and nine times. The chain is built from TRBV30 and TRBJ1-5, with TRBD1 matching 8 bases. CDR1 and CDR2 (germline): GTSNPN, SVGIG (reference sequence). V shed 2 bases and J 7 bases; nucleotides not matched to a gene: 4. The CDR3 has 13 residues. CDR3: CAWSLQGGQPQHF. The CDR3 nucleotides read TGTGCCTGGAGTCTACAGGGGGGCCAGCCCCAGCATTTT. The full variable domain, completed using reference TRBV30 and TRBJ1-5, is SQTIHQWPATLVQPVGSPLSLECTVEGTSNPNLYWYRQAAGRGLQLLFYSVGIGQISSEVPQNLSASRPQDRQFILSSKKLLLSDSGFYLCAWSLQGGQPQHFGDGTRLSIL.

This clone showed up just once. CDR3 in amino acids: CASSETVYSNQPQHF. CDR3 sequence (DNA): TGTGCCAGCAGTGAGACAGTTTATAGCAATCAGCCCCAGCATTTT. The V gene is TRBV6-1, the J gene TRBJ1-5, with D perhaps TRBD1 (5 bases). The V end was cut by 3 bases, the J end by 0 bases, with 9 bases between. CDR3 length equals 15 residues. From germline, CDR1 is MNHNS and CDR2 SASEGT.

The CDR3 loop is CSASPPGLGGYTF. CDR3 DNA: TGCAGTGCTAGTCCTCCCGGTTTAGGTGGCTACACCTTC. The chain joins TRBV20-1 to TRBJ1-2; D is unresolved. The CDR3 runs 13 residues. V lost 3 bases to trimming and J lost 7 bases, with 15 bases between them. Germline V gene data show CDR1 as DFQATT and CDR2 as SNEGSKA (reference sequence).

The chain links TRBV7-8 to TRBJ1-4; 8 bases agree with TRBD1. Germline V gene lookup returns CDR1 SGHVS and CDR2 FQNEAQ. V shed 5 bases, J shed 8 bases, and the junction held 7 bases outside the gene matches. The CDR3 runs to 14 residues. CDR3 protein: CASSLRTGLEKLFF. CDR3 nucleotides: TGTGCCAGCAGCCTACGGACAGGGTTGGAAAAACTGTTTTTT.

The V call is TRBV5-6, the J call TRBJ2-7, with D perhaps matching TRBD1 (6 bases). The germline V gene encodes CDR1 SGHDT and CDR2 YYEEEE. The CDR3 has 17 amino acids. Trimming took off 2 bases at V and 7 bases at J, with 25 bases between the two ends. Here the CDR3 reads CASSFLGRDNYLGEQYF. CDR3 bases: TGTGCCAGCAGCTTTCTTGGCCGGGACAACTACTTGGGGGAGCAGTACTTC. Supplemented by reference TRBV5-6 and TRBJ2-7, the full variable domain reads DAGVTQSPTHLIKTRGQQVTLRCSPKSGHDTVSWYQQALGQGPQFIFQYYEEEERQRGNFPDRFSGHQFPNYSSELNVNALLLGDSALYLCASSFLGRDNYLGEQYFGPGTRLTVT.

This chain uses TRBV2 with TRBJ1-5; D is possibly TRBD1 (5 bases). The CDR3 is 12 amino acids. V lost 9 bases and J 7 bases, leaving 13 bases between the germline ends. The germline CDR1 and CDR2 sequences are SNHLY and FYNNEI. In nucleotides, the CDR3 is TGTGCCAGTGCAGGGTGGGAACAGCCCCAGCATTTT. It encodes CASAGWEQPQHF.

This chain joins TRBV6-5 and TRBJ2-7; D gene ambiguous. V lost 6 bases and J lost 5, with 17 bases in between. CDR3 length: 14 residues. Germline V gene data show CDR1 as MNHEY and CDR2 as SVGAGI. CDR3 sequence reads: CASSPDRSSNEQYF. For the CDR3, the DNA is TGTGCCAGCAGCCCGGACCGATCCTCGAACGAGCAGTACTTC.